The count of the clone carrying this TCR beta chain is one. As to treatment: randomized to nivolumab then ipilimumab (arm A) or the reverse (arm B). DNA-damaging chemotherapy had not been given to any patient beforehand. Live CD3+CD8+ CD19− CD56− cells were sorted from PBMCs. This specimen comes from a study of sequential checkpoint blockade in melanoma. About the study: After both sequences, patients received maintenance nivolumab.

The method was immunoSEQ multiplex PCR; TCRdb's version includes in-frame clones alone and lacks a portion of them. The table shows just over 9,000 clones, with around three fifths occurring only once. Germline loops: CDR1 LGHNA, CDR2 YSLEER. Trimming cost V 3 bases and J 0 bases, with 15 bases left between them. The CDR3 consists of 18 residues. The sequence came from a human donor with melanoma. The chain links TRBV4-3 to TRBJ2-6; D may be TRBD2 (6 bases). Sample: CD8+ T cells sorted from blood (inferred from file names), taken from a patient given nivolumab and ipilimumab in sequence. The CDR3 spells CASSHSGTYSSGANVLTF. CDR3 nucleotide sequence: TGCGCCAGCAGCCACTCCGGGACTTATAGCTCTGGGGCCAACGTCCTGACTTTC.